This T cell receptor beta chain comes out of a study of CD8 T cells in ankylosing spondylitis. Whole-study findings and limits: Roughly eight highly homologous variants made up a TCR beta motif that seemed to typify ankylosing spondylitis blood. Disease-linked clones reportedly showed significant enrichment in matched ankylosing spondylitis synovial fluid.

CDR1 LNHNV and CDR2 YYDKDF come from the germline V gene (reference sequence). Trimming cost V 1 base and J 6 bases, with 4 bases left between them. This CDR3 is built from 12 residues. As for this clonotype: Its antigen is unidentified.

In making TCR beta libraries, quantitative 5'-RACE with molecular barcodes was used. TCRdb re-analysed the 5' RACE reads in MiXCR, keeping a single row per CDR3 protein. The sample has hundreds of thousands of distinct CDR3 sequences; roughly 26% are singletons. Sequences were obtained from blood, either unsorted or a sorted T cell fraction (not recorded which). The chain is built from TRBV15 and TRBJ1-5; no reliable D call. The sequence derives from a male donor with ankylosing spondylitis or in good health (not recorded which). CDR3 DNA: TGTGCCACCAGCAGAGCTGGTCAGCCCCAGCATTTT. Protein sequence: CATSRAGQPQHF.